The clone carrying this T cell receptor beta chain came up a few times. The method was immunoSEQ multiplex PCR; TCRdb's version includes in-frame clones alone and lacks a portion of them. The table has about 92,000 clones, 82% seen once. This sample stems from a study of control samples from healthy donors and cancer patients. This CDR3 is built from 17 residues. V was cut by 7 bases and J by 4 bases, with 25 bases left in between. Germline V gene lookup returns CDR1 MDHEN and CDR2 SYDVKM. The sequencing input was blood. This chain joins TRBV28 and TRBJ1-2; possibly TRBD1 for D (6 bases). The sequence was obtained from a woman in her sixties in good health. CDR3 loop: CASKLPGQESNLYGYTF. The DNA for the CDR3 is TGTGCCAGCAAACTTCCGGGACAAGAGTCCAACCTCTATGGCTACACCTTC.